These T cell receptor beta chains were read from a single sample in a study of blood T cell repertoires in COVID-19. Using immunoSEQ multiplex PCR, the repertoire was profiled, and TCRdb retains in-frame clones only, with some absent. Of 200,000 to 250,000 clones detected, approximately 84% appear once; the ten largest clones hold 14% to 15%. The sequenced material came from PBMCs or T cells enriched from blood (not recorded which). Receptors were obtained from a middle-aged man who had recovered from COVID-19. CDR3s include the opening cysteine and the closing phenylalanine or tryptophan. A D gene is named only where the DNA matches it firmly. The listing skips clone size in some rows; elsewhere it reads once, few, many or a size class.

j_gene | abundance | d_gene | v_gene | CDR3aa | CDR3nt
TRBJ1-6 | - | TRBD1 | TRBV10-3 | CAISESLPGQGNSPLHF | TGTGCCATCAGTGAGTCGTTGCCGGGACAGGGGAATTCACCCCTCCACTTT
TRBJ1-1 | few | - | TRBV3-1/TRBV3-2 | CASSVTRDTEAFF | TGTGCCAGCAGCGTGACCAGGGACACTGAAGCTTTCTTT
TRBJ1-1 | - | - | TRBV6-2/TRBV6-3 | CASSTPPGVNTEAFF | TGTGCCAGCAGCACCCCCCCCGGGGTGAACACTGAAGCTTTCTTT
TRBJ2-2 | once | TRBD2 | TRBV5-1 | CASSLALAGGQYTGELFF | TGCGCCAGCAGCTTGGCACTAGCGGGGGGGCAGTACACCGGGGAGCTGTTTTTT
TRBJ2-6 | - | TRBD1 | TRBV18 | CASSPDRVANVLTF | TGTGCCAGCTCGCCCGACAGGGTGGCCAACGTCCTGACTTTC
TRBJ2-1 | - | - | TRBV2 | CASIYRGSYNEQFF | TGTGCCAGCATTTATAGGGGATCCTACAATGAGCAGTTCTTC
TRBJ1-5 | - | - | TRBV9 | CASSVDPGQPQHF | TGTGCCAGCAGCGTAGACCCCGGGCAGCCCCAGCATTTT
TRBJ2-7 | - | - | TRBV28 | CASILGGGVPGEQYF | TGTGCCAGCATCCTTGGCGGGGGCGTACCGGGGGAGCAGTACTTC
TRBJ1-1 | - | - | TRBV4-1 | CASSHSTPNTEAFF | TGCGCCAGCAGCCACTCCACACCGAACACTGAAGCTTTCTTT
TRBJ2-3 | - | TRBD1 | TRBV5-1 | CASSPRGRGSTDTQYF | TGCGCCAGCAGCCCCAGGGGGCGGGGTAGCACAGATACGCAGTATTTT
TRBJ2-6 | few | - | TRBV28 | CASSGGPGANVLTF | TGTGCCAGCAGCGGGGGGCCTGGGGCCAACGTCCTGACTTTC
TRBJ2-7 | - | TRBD2 | TRBV30 | CAWARAKLAGGPGEQYF | TGTGCCTGGGCCCGAGCGAAACTAGCGGGAGGGCCTGGCGAGCAGTACTTC
TRBJ1-5 | - | - | TRBV27 | CASSFQGTLDQPQHF | TGTGCCAGCAGTTTCCAGGGGACACTCGATCAGCCCCAGCATTTT
TRBJ2-1 | once | TRBD2 | TRBV19 | CASSRTSGGVYNEQFF | TGTGCCAGTAGCCGGACTAGCGGGGGGGTATACAATGAGCAGTTCTTC
TRBJ1-2 | - | TRBD1 | TRBV5-6 | CASSFGGGRDGGYTF | TGTGCCAGCAGCTTTGGAGGGGGCAGGGACGGCGGCTACACCTTC
TRBJ2-7 | few | TRBD1 | TRBV14 | CASSLGQGFREQYF | TGTGCCAGCAGCCTGGGACAGGGGTTTCGCGAGCAGTACTTC
TRBJ2-1 | - | TRBD2 | TRBV5-1 | CASSLAYRERENEQFF | TGCGCCAGCAGCTTGGCTTATCGGGAGCGGGAGAATGAGCAGTTCTTC
TRBJ1-1 | - | - | TRBV18 | CASSPTGRETEAFF | TGTGCCAGCTCACCAACGGGGAGGGAGACTGAAGCTTTCTTT
TRBJ2-2 | - | TRBD2 | TRBV9 | CASSIRLAGAPGELFF | TGTGCCAGCAGCATTAGGTTAGCGGGGGCCCCCGGGGAGCTGTTTTTT
TRBJ2-1 | - | TRBD2 | TRBV3-1/TRBV3-2 | CASSSSSSGSWYNEQFF | TGTGCCAGCAGCTCGAGTTCTAGCGGGAGTTGGTACAATGAGCAGTTCTTC
TRBJ1-2 | once | - | TRBV25-1 | CASKPPGTGVVGGYTF | TGTGCCAGCAAACCCCCCGGGACGGGGGTAGTAGGGGGCTACACCTTC
TRBJ2-7 | - | - | TRBV5-1 | CASSNTGPDYEQYF | TGCGCCAGCAGCAATACAGGGCCCGACTACGAGCAGTACTTC
TRBJ2-1 | - | - | TRBV11-2 | CASSLDRYNEQFF | TGTGCCAGCAGCCTCGACAGGTACAATGAGCAGTTCTTC
TRBJ2-5 | - | - | TRBV5-1 | CASSVSPEETQYF | TGCGCCAGCAGCGTTTCTCCGGAGGAGACCCAGTACTTC
TRBJ2-4 | - | - | TRBV2 | CASSGIGTTNIQYF | TGTGCCAGCAGTGGAATTGGGACAACAAACATTCAGTACTTC